The subject of this entry is one T cell receptor (beta chain). Its target is not known. The read stops 3 residues short of the end of the CDR3; the missing end is completed from the germline J gene. This record comes from a study of T cells in women clearing cervical HPV infection. Study context: Cases' blood sampling followed lesion detection by median roughly five months (90 to 200).

Study-level results: Associations may precede or follow infection; HPV-specific or memory T cells were not isolated. TRBV6-7 relative abundance averaged roughly 0.1% in cases and under 0.2% in controls.

Measured with immunoSEQ multiplex PCR; TCRdb has only the in-frame clones, and not every one. This listing includes about 22,000 clones. Dot-blot hybridization genotyped cervical HPV amplified with MY09/MY11 PCR. Deletions cut 5 bases from V and 2 bases from J, with 10 bases between. CDR3 length: 13 residues. The V gene's germline CDR1 is SGHAT and CDR2 FQNNGV. What was sequenced was blood buffy coat. The chain employs TRBV11-2 and TRBJ2-7; TRBD1 might be the D (5 bases). This receptor was taken from a woman aged 18 to 75 with a cervical HPV16 infection that either progressed to CIN3+ or cleared (not recorded which). The DNA read from the CDR3 is TGTGCCAGCAGCCCAGGGTTGGCCTACGAG. Protein product: CASSPGLAYE. The entire CDR3 protein reads CASSPGLAYEQYF.